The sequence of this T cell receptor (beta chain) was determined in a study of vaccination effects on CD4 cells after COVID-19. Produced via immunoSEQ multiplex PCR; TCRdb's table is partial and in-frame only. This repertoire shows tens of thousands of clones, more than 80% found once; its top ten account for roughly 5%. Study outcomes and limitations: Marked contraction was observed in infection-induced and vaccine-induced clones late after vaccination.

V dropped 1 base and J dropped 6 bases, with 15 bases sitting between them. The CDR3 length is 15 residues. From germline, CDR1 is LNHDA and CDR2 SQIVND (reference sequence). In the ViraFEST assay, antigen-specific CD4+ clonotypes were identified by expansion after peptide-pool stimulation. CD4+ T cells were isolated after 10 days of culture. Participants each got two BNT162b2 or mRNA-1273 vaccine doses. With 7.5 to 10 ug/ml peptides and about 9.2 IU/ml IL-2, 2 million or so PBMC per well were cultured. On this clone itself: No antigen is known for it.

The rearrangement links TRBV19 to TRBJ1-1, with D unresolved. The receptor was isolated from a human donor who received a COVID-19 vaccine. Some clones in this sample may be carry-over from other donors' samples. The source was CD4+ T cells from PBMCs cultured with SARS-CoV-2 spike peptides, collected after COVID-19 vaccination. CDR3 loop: CASSIVGVGPAEAFF. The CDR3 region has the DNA TGTGCCAGTAGTATAGTTGGTGTAGGGCCAGCTGAAGCTTTCTTT.